Following are 29 T cell receptor beta chains from one sample sequenced in a study of T cell changes during pregnancy in multiple sclerosis. The protocol was immunoSEQ multiplex PCR, while the TCRdb copy is restricted to in-frame clones and leaves out a portion. The table lists 45,000 to 65,000 clones, around 93% of them singletons. The sequencing used peripheral blood, collected after pregnancy. Every receptor here comes from a female donor in good health, enrolled as a control in a pregnancy study.

The CDR3 loop is CASSDKLAGTDTQYF. The CDR3 region has the DNA TGTGCCAGCAGTGATAAACTAGCGGGCACAGATACGCAGTATTTT. The chain links TRBV2 to TRBJ2-3; TRBD2 agrees at 8 bases. This CDR3 is built from 15 residues. J lost 1 base, V lost 3 bases, and 3 bases had no gene match. Germline-derived CDR1 and CDR2 are SNHLY and FYNNEI.

The gene calls are TRBV5-1 and TRBJ2-1, with D possibly being TRBD1 (5 bases). Trimming shortened V by 5 bases and J by 3 bases, and 15 bases separated the two germline ends. The germline CDR1 and CDR2 sequences are SGHRS and YFSETQ. The CDR3 is 15 amino acids. The CDR3: CASRLTGDSYNEQFF. For the CDR3, the DNA is TGCGCCAGCAGACTCACAGGAGACAGCTACAATGAGCAGTTCTTC.

V usage is TRBV19 and J usage is TRBJ1-3; 10 bases are a match to TRBD1. The germline gives CDR1 LNHDA, CDR2 SQIVND (reference sequence). CDR3 size: 21 residues. V lost 0 bases, J lost 5 bases, and 19 bases stayed unmatched. CDR3 sequence reads: CASSIDLWDRGSYIDRNTIYF. In DNA, the CDR3 is TGTGCCAGTAGTATAGATCTATGGGACAGGGGTAGCTACATCGATCGAAACACCATATATTTT.

The CDR3 DNA reads as TGTGCCAGTAGTTTTGGAGTCTTAGCGGGAGCATACGAGCAGTACTTC. Translation: CASSFGVLAGAYEQYF. The chain couples TRBV19 to TRBJ2-7; 9 positions match TRBD2. J gave up 4 bases and V 5 bases, and 12 bases lay outside the gene matches. Germline loops: CDR1 LNHDA, CDR2 SQIVND (reference sequence). The CDR3 has 16 residues.

The chain is built from TRBV12-5 and TRBJ2-7, with 13 bases that match TRBD2. Per germline, CDR1 LGHNT and CDR2 FRNRAP. J gave up 1 base and V 0 bases, and 0 bases lay outside the gene matches. There are 16 residues in the CDR3. CDR3 sequence reads: CASGLVLAGGSYEQYF. The CDR3 region has the DNA TGTGCTAGTGGTTTGGTACTAGCGGGAGGGTCCTACGAGCAGTACTTC.

This clone has a single count. The J gene is TRBJ1-1, the V gene TRBV6-5; D uncertain. Trimming shortened V by 2 bases and J by 0 bases, and 7 bases separated the two germline ends. Per germline, CDR1 MNHEY and CDR2 SVGAGI. The CDR3 is made up of 14 amino acids. CDR3 DNA: TGTGCCAGCAGTTACAACAGCTTGAACACTGAAGCTTTCTTT. As protein: CASSYNSLNTEAFF.

The V and J genes are TRBV18 and TRBJ1-3, with D possibly being TRBD1 (5 bases). The CDR3 extends over 16 amino acids. Germline V gene sequence: CDR1 KGHSH, CDR2 LQKENI. Trimming took off 4 bases at V and 0 bases at J, with 13 bases between the two ends. The CDR3 sequence is CASSLEGTNSGNTIYF. The CDR3 coding sequence is TGTGCCAGCTCACTGGAGGGGACTAACTCTGGAAACACCATATATTTT.

The chain has TRBV5-4 and TRBJ2-5; TRBD1 is a possible D gene (6 bases). There are 14 residues in the CDR3. Trimming cost V 0 bases and J 3 bases, with 9 bases left between them. The germline V gene has CDR1 SGHNT and CDR2 YYREEE (reference sequence). This CDR3 reads CASSLAAGEETQYF. Here the CDR3 DNA reads TGTGCCAGCAGCTTGGCGGCAGGGGAAGAGACCCAGTACTTC.

V is TRBV19 and J is TRBJ2-1, with 14 nucleotides matching TRBD2. Germline CDR1 LNHDA, CDR2 SQIVND (reference sequence). Trimming at V came to 5 bases and at J to 6 bases, leaving 12 bases not matched to a gene. The CDR3 is 18 amino acids. CDR3 sequence (DNA): TGTGCCAGTAGTCCAGGGACTAGCGGGAGATTTGGTTCCAATGAGCAGTTCTTC. Its translation is CASSPGTSGRFGSNEQFF.

CDR3 nucleotides: TGTGCCAGCAGAAGTGGACCTCTTTCCGGGACAGGGTACTATGGCTACACCTTC. Protein sequence: CASRSGPLSGTGYYGYTF. The chain combines TRBV27 with TRBJ1-2, with TRBD1 matching over 9 bases. V lost 6 bases to trimming and J lost 3 bases; unmatched junction nucleotides: 17. The CDR3 extends over 18 amino acids. Germline CDR1 reads MNHEY; CDR2 reads SMNVEV (reference sequence).

The V gene is TRBV7-2, the J gene TRBJ2-2; 8 bases align to TRBD1. V dropped 4 bases and J dropped 5; count of bases not matched to a gene: 3. Germline V lookup: CDR1 SGHTA, CDR2 FQGNSA. The CDR3 length is 14 residues. The CDR3 nucleotides are TGTGCCAGCAGCTCAGGGGGCTGGACCGGGGAGCTGTTTTTT. The encoded protein is CASSSGGWTGELFF.

This sequence joins TRBV6-5 and TRBJ2-3; tentatively, D is TRBD2 (6 bases). Trimming removed 2 bases at V and 0 bases at J, with 9 bases between. The CDR3 has 15 residues. Germline V gene lookup returns CDR1 MNHEY and CDR2 SVGAGI. The CDR3 sequence: CASSYGGASTDTQYF. The CDR3 DNA reads as TGTGCCAGCAGTTACGGCGGGGCAAGCACAGATACGCAGTATTTT.

The V call is TRBV28, the J call TRBJ2-5; D is ambiguous. The CDR3 is made up of 12 amino acids. In germline, CDR1 is MDHEN, CDR2 SYDVKM. Trimming shortened V by 6 bases and J by 7 bases, and 12 bases separated the two germline ends. CDR3 sequence: CASREATGTQYF. The CDR3 region has the DNA TGTGCCAGCAGGGAAGCGACCGGGACCCAGTACTTC. The entire variable domain, with the rest obtained from reference TRBV28 and TRBJ2-5, is as follows: DVKVTQSSRYLVKRTGEKVFLECVQDMDHENMFWYRQDPGLGLRLIYFSYDVKMKEKGDIPEGYSVSREKKERFSLILESASTNQTSMYLCASREATGTQYFGPGTRLLVL.

The V gene is TRBV7-2, the J gene TRBJ2-2; 7 positions agree with TRBD1. There are 12 residues in the CDR3. V dropped 7 bases and J dropped 9; count of bases not matched to a gene: 5. Germline assignment: CDR1 SGHTA and CDR2 FQGNSA. CDR3 DNA: TGTGCCAGCACCCGACAGGGCTGGGAGCTGTTTTTT. This translates into CASTRQGWELFF. Supplemented by reference TRBV7-2 and TRBJ2-2, the full variable domain reads GAGVSQSPSNKVTEKGKDVELRCDPISGHTALYWYRQSLGQGLEFLIYFQGNSAPDKSGLPSDRFSAERTGGSVSTLTIQRTQQEDSAVYLCASTRQGWELFFGEGSRLTVL.

Comment on this clone: The identical CDR3 is also encoded by other nucleotide sequences in the sample. This chain uses TRBV5-4 with TRBJ2-1; 9 bases line up with TRBD1. The J segment lost 7 bases and the V segment lost 0 bases, leaving 2 bases of the junction unmatched. The CDR3 length is 14 residues. Looked up from germline, CDR1 is SGHNT and CDR2 is YYREEE (reference sequence). In DNA, the CDR3 is TGTGCCAGCAGCTTGGGACAGGGGGAGAATGAGCAGTTCTTC. This encodes CASSLGQGENEQFF.

V is TRBV9 and J is TRBJ1-1, with a tentative D call TRBD1 (6 bases). Germline V lookup: CDR1 SGDLS, CDR2 YYNGEE. Trimming took off 2 bases at V and 0 bases at J, with 14 bases between the two ends. The CDR3 runs to 16 residues. The chain's CDR3 is CASSVGGARLNTEAFF. The CDR3 bases are TGTGCCAGCAGCGTTGGGGGGGCGCGGTTGAACACTGAAGCTTTCTTT. The entire variable domain, with the rest obtained from reference TRBV9 and TRBJ1-1, is as follows: DSGVTQTPKHLITATGQRVTLRCSPRSGDLSVYWYQQSLDQGLQFLIQYYNGEERAKGNILERFSAQQFPDLHSELNLSSLELGDSALYFCASSVGGARLNTEAFFGQGTRLTVV.

V is TRBV27 and J is TRBJ2-2; tentatively, D is TRBD1 (5 bases). Trimming cost V 5 bases and J 3 bases, with 16 bases left between them. Germline lookup yields CDR1 MNHEY and CDR2 SMNVEV (reference sequence). The CDR3 length is 16 residues. The DNA for the CDR3 is TGTGCCAGCAGTCCAGGCAGGGCCGGGTACACCGGGGAGCTGTTTTTT. It specifies CASSPGRAGYTGELFF.

This sequence joins TRBV10-3 and TRBJ2-1; 7 bases map to TRBD1. Germline-derived CDR1 and CDR2 are ENHRY and SYGVKD. J lost 6 bases, V lost 6 bases, and 5 bases had no gene match. CDR3 length: 13 residues. The CDR3 sequence is CAIRQGIGNEQFF. The CDR3 DNA follows: TGTGCCATCAGACAGGGGATTGGCAATGAGCAGTTCTTC.

The chain uses TRBV11-1 and TRBJ1-2; perhaps TRBD1 as D (5 bases). V was cut by 5 bases and J by 3 bases, with 13 bases left in between. The germline CDR1 and CDR2 sequences are SGHAT and FQDESV (reference sequence). The CDR3 runs to 14 residues. CDR3 loop: CASSPPVQDYGYTF. The CDR3 DNA reads as TGTGCCAGCAGCCCACCGGTACAGGACTATGGCTACACCTTC.

The CDR3 DNA is TGTGCCAGCAGGCTTACCGGGGGACGATACAATGAGCAGTTCTTC. Its protein product is CASRLTGGRYNEQFF. This rearrangement joins TRBV5-6 to TRBJ2-1; perhaps TRBD2 as D (6 bases). Germline CDR1 is SGHDT and CDR2 is YYEEEE. V was trimmed by 5 bases and J by 4 bases, leaving 16 bases between them. The CDR3 consists of 15 residues.

The V call is TRBV6-6, the J call TRBJ2-7, with 7 bases lining up with TRBD2. This CDR3 comprises 13 residues. V lost 9 bases, J lost 3 bases, and 8 bases stayed unmatched. Germline CDR1 reads MNHNY; CDR2 reads SVGAGI (reference sequence). The CDR3 DNA is TGTGCCAGTAAACGGGGGGAGTTCTACGAGCAGTACTTC. Amino acid sequence: CASKRGEFYEQYF.

The chain links TRBV12-5 to TRBJ1-1, with D perhaps matching TRBD1 (6 bases). V gave up 9 bases and J gave up 5 bases, with 13 bases separating them. From germline, CDR1 is LGHNT and CDR2 FRNRAP. This CDR3 spans 12 amino acids. CDR3 protein: CASLTGSTEAFF. CDR3 nucleotide sequence: TGTGCTAGCCTGACAGGCTCGACTGAAGCTTTCTTT.

The chain recombines TRBV5-6 with TRBJ1-2, with unresolved D. Germline V CDR1 and CDR2: SGHDT, YYEEEE. CDR3 size: 15 residues. V lost 3 bases and J 5 bases, leaving 17 bases between the germline ends. This CDR3 is CASSWMQRRGYGYTF. CDR3 bases: TGTGCCAGCAGCTGGATGCAGAGGAGAGGTTATGGCTACACCTTC.

This clone was counted between two and nine times. This rearrangement joins TRBV15 to TRBJ1-6; D is undetermined. Germline CDR1 LNHNV, CDR2 YYDKDF (reference sequence). This CDR3 has 16 amino acids. V lost 1 base, J lost 8 bases, and 15 bases lay in between. CDR3 nucleotide sequence: TGTGCCACCAGCAGAGCGCAAGACTTTTCCTATTCACCCCTCCACTTT. Its protein is CATSRAQDFSYSPLHF.

This rearrangement joins TRBV7-3 to TRBJ2-3; D gene uncertain. Germline V gene lookup returns CDR1 SGHTA and CDR2 FQGTGA. Trimming shortened V by 4 bases and J by 0 bases, and 5 bases separated the two germline ends. This CDR3 has 13 residues. The CDR3 nucleotides are TGTGCCAGCAGCTCCCCTAGCACAGATACGCAGTATTTT. It is translated as CASSSPSTDTQYF.

CDR3 amino acids: CSVEDQRTVNGYTF. Written as DNA, the CDR3 is TGCAGCGTTGAAGACCAGCGGACGGTGAATGGCTACACCTTC. The V and J genes are TRBV29-1 and TRBJ1-2; D ambiguous. The germline V gene has CDR1 SQVTM and CDR2 ANQGSEA. V lost 0 bases and J 6 bases, leaving 14 bases between the germline ends. CDR3 length: 14 residues.

The rearrangement links TRBV4-1 to TRBJ1-1; D is unclear. V dropped 1 base and J dropped 7 bases, with 10 bases sitting between them. The CDR3 is made up of 13 amino acids. From germline, CDR1 is MGHRA and CDR2 YSYEKL. The CDR3 bases are TGCGCCAGCAGCCAAGTTGGAGGGATTGAAGCTTTCTTT. It translates to CASSQVGGIEAFF.

The V gene is TRBV28, the J gene TRBJ2-3; maybe TRBD2 (6 bases). In germline, CDR1 is MDHEN, CDR2 SYDVKM. V shed 5 bases and J shed 3 bases, with 12 bases lying between them. This CDR3 is built from 14 residues. This chain's CDR3 is CASSPPTRTDTQYF. In DNA, the CDR3 is TGTGCCAGCAGTCCCCCGACTAGGACAGATACGCAGTATTTT.

The J gene is TRBJ1-1, the V gene TRBV7-3, with TRBD1 matching over 7 bases. The germline CDR1 and CDR2 sequences are SGHTA and FQGTGA. The CDR3 contains 13 residues. Germline trimming cut 4 bases from V and 7 bases from J; bases unmatched to any gene: 6. The CDR3 DNA reads TGTGCCAGCAGCTACGACAGGGAAGGTGAAGCTTTCTTT. Protein sequence: CASSYDREGEAFF.